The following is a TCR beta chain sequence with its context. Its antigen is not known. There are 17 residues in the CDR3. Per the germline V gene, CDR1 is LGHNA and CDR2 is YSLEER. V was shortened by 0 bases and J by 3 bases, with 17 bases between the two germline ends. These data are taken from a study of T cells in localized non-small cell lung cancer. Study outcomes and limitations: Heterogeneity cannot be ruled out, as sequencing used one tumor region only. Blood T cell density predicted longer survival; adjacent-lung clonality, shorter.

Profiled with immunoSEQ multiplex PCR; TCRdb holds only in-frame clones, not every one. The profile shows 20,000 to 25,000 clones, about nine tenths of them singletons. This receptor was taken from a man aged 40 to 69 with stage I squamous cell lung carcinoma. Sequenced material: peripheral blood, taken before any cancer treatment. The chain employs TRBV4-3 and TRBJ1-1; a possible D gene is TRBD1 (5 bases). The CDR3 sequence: CASSQEGPGAGYTEAFF. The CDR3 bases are TGCGCCAGCAGCCAAGAAGGGCCCGGGGCGGGATACACTGAAGCTTTCTTT.